This entry lists 14 T cell receptor beta chains sequenced from one sample in a study of blood T cells in healthy people across ages. With a J-beta primer mix and a sample-barcoded 5' primer, a second PCR ran roughly 6 to 11 cycles. In TCRdb, the 5' RACE reads were re-called with MiXCR into one record per CDR3 protein. The sample has about 830,000 distinct CDR3 sequences, roughly 64% seen once. The sample was blood. The receptors stem from a young man in good health.

The chain links TRBV6-5 to TRBJ2-3; the match to TRBD2 covers 9 bases. The J segment lost 5 bases and the V segment lost 6 bases, leaving 9 bases of the junction unmatched. Germline values: CDR1 MNHEY, CDR2 SVGAGI. The CDR3 totals 15 residues. Here the CDR3 DNA reads TGTGCCAGCAGCCGGGGCGGGAGGGCCGTAGATACGCAGTATTTT. This translates into CASSRGGRAVDTQYF.

There are a few counts of this clonotype. V is TRBV6-1 and J is TRBJ2-5; TRBD1 matches 8 bases. There are 13 residues in the CDR3. V shed 6 bases, J shed 5 bases, and the junction held 5 bases outside the gene matches. Per germline, CDR1 MNHNS and CDR2 SASEGT. CDR3 in amino acids: CASSVDRDETQYF. The CDR3 nucleotides are TGTGCCAGCAGCGTGGACAGGGATGAGACCCAGTACTTC.

In this sample, this clonotype turned up a few times. The chain carries TRBV6-5 and TRBJ1-6; possible D gene TRBD1, 5 bases. V lost 5 bases and J lost 7, with 12 bases in between. The germline CDR1 and CDR2 sequences are MNHEY and SVGAGI. CDR3 size: 14 residues. The CDR3 loop is CASSLQVWNSPLHF. The CDR3 region has the DNA TGTGCCAGCAGTCTACAGGTCTGGAATTCACCCCTCCACTTT.

The chain combines TRBV7-3 with TRBJ2-1, with TRBD1 matching over 7 bases. The CDR3 covers 16 residues. Trimming removed 2 bases from V and 5 bases from J; junction bases left unmatched: 9. Germline CDR1 SGHTA, CDR2 FQGTGA. Written as DNA, the CDR3 is TGTGCCAGCAGCTTAGGGGCCGGGACAGCCGACAATGAGCAGTTCTTC. Translating gives CASSLGAGTADNEQFF.

The gene calls are TRBV6-1 and TRBJ1-5, with 7 bases matching TRBD1. The CDR3 contains 14 residues. The V gene end was trimmed by 6 bases and the J gene end by 7 bases; junction bases not matched to a gene: 9. CDR1 and CDR2 (germline): MNHNS, SASEGT. The CDR3, as DNA: TGTGCCAGCAGCCCCGACAGGGTAGAGCAGCCCCAGCATTTT. Amino acids: CASSPDRVEQPQHF.

This clonotype was counted only a few times. The rearrangement uses TRBV4-3 and TRBJ2-3; D call uncertain. CDR3 length equals 14 residues. V lost 1 base and J lost 1, with 6 bases in between. In germline, CDR1 is LGHNA, CDR2 YSLEER. DNA of the CDR3: TGCGCCAGCAGCCAAGTGCCGCGCACAGATACGCAGTATTTT. As protein: CASSQVPRTDTQYF.

This clonotype has just a few counts. The chain uses TRBV29-1 and TRBJ1-2, with TRBD1 matching over 9 bases. Germline CDR1 is SQVTM and CDR2 is ANQGSEA. This CDR3 contains 13 residues. Trimming cost V 7 bases and J 5 bases; bases outside gene matches: 8. The CDR3 region is CSAGDRDPYGYTF. The DNA for the CDR3 is TGCAGCGCCGGGGACAGGGACCCTTATGGCTACACCTTC.

CDR3 loop: CASSLQGADNSPLHF. CDR3 sequence (DNA): TGTGCCAGCAGTTTGCAGGGAGCCGATAATTCACCCCTCCACTTT. The genes are TRBV2 and TRBJ1-6; maybe TRBD1 (5 bases). Germline V gene lookup returns CDR1 SNHLY and CDR2 FYNNEI. This CDR3 has 15 amino acids. V lost 5 bases to trimming and J lost 5 bases, with 13 bases between them.

This clonotype showed up just once. This chain uses TRBV7-2 with TRBJ2-3; D possibly corresponds to TRBD2 (5 bases). CDR1 is SGHTA, CDR2 FQGNSA, per germline. Deletions cut 2 bases from V and 5 bases from J, with 11 bases between. CDR3 length: 14 residues. CDR3 loop: CASSLNEGIDTQYF. As DNA, the CDR3 is TGTGCCAGCAGCTTAAATGAGGGAATAGATACGCAGTATTTT.

Only a few counts were recorded for this clonotype. The chain has TRBV7-8 and TRBJ2-7; the D is unclear. V was shortened by 3 bases and J by 5 bases, with 14 bases between the two germline ends. The CDR3 has 14 amino acids. The germline CDR1 and CDR2 sequences are SGHVS and FQNEAQ. CDR3 region: CASSFSLLVHEQYF. CDR3 bases: TGTGCCAGCAGCTTTAGTCTATTAGTCCACGAGCAGTACTTC.

The chain combines TRBV27 with TRBJ2-6, with D possibly being TRBD2 (5 bases). Trimming left V 0 bases short and J 0 bases short, with 9 bases between. From germline, CDR1 is MNHEY and CDR2 SMNVEV (reference sequence). The CDR3 has 17 residues. DNA of the CDR3: TGTGCCAGCAGTTTATCGATCGGGAACTCTGGGGCCAACGTCCTGACTTTC. Translated, it gives CASSLSIGNSGANVLTF.

For the CDR3, the DNA is TGTGCCATTTGGGACAGGGGAGACTACACCTTC. This gives the protein CAIWDRGDYTF. V gene TRBV10-3 combines with J gene TRBJ1-2; 10 bases are shared with TRBD1. The CDR3 covers 11 residues. Germline V gene sequence: CDR1 ENHRY, CDR2 SYGVKD. The trim removed 9 bases at V and 10 bases at J, leaving 5 bases unmatched.

This chain uses TRBV7-6 with TRBJ2-7; the match to TRBD2 covers 7 bases. Germline V gene data show CDR1 as SGHVS and CDR2 as FNYEAQ. V was pared by 4 bases and J by 0 bases, with 3 bases of the junction left unmatched. This CDR3 spans 14 amino acids. CDR3 amino acids: CASSYASGSYEQYF. The DNA of the CDR3 is TGTGCCAGCAGCTACGCTAGCGGCTCCTACGAGCAGTACTTC. Filled out from reference TRBV7-6 and TRBJ2-7, the complete variable domain reads GAGVSQSPRYKVTKRGQDVALRCDPISGHVSLYWYRQALGQGPEFLTYFNYEAQQDKSGLPNDRFSAERPEGSISTLTIQRTEQRDSAMYRCASSYASGSYEQYFGPGTRLTVT.

This chain connects TRBV6-1 to TRBJ2-1, with TRBD2 matching over 11 bases. The CDR3 is 14 residues long. Germline lookup yields CDR1 MNHNS and CDR2 SASEGT. V was clipped by 4 bases and J by 7 bases; unmatched bases: 3. The CDR3, as DNA: TGTGCCAGCAGTGGACTAGCGGGAAGGAATGAGCAGTTCTTC. It is translated as CASSGLAGRNEQFF.